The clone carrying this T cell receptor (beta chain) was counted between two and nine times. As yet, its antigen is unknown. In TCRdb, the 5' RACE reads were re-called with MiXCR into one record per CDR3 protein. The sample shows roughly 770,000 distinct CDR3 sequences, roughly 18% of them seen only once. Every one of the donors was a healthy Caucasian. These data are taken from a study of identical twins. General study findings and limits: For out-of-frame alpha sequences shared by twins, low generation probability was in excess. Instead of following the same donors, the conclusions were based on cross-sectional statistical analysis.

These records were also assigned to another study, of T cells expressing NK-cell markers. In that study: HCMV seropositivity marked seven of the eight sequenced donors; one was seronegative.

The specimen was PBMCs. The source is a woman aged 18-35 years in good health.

Written as DNA, the CDR3 is TGTGCCAGCAGTGAACTTATTGGGCAGCCCCAGCATTTT. Protein: CASSELIGQPQHF. V gene TRBV27 combines with J gene TRBJ1-5, with D uncertain. Trimming took 5 bases from V and 7 from J, leaving 12 bases between them. The CDR3 covers 13 residues. The germline V gene has CDR1 MNHEY and CDR2 SMNVEV (reference sequence).